This TCR beta chain comes out of a study of OX40 agonist ivuxolimab in advanced cancers. For the study at large: As their treatment, patients were administered ivuxolimab, an agonistic anti-OX40 (CD134) antibody. Broader study findings: Partial responders dosed at 0.1-3.0 mg/kg displayed clonal expansion ranking among the lowest.

About this clone itself: The antigen is unknown.

The CDR3 loop spans 16 amino acids. V was clipped by 6 bases and J by 1 base; unmatched bases: 6. The V gene's germline CDR1 is SNHLY and CDR2 FYNNEI. Profiling relied on immunoSEQ multiplex PCR, and the TCRdb table lists in-frame clones only, not all of them. Counted here are about 94,000 clones, approximately 89% occurring once; the ten biggest clones make up under 0.95%. It was autoimmune disease history or systemic immunosuppression that excluded patients. This TCR came from an adult with an advanced solid tumor such as melanoma, head and neck, liver or kidney cancer. This material consisted of CD4+ or CD8+ T cells sorted from blood, taken in a trial of the OX40 agonist ivuxolimab. The V and J genes are TRBV2 and TRBJ2-5; 12 bases are a match to TRBD2. CDR3 sequence: CASSGLAGPPQETQYF. The CDR3 DNA sequence: TGTGCCAGCAGCGGACTAGCGGGACCCCCCCAAGAGACCCAGTACTTC.